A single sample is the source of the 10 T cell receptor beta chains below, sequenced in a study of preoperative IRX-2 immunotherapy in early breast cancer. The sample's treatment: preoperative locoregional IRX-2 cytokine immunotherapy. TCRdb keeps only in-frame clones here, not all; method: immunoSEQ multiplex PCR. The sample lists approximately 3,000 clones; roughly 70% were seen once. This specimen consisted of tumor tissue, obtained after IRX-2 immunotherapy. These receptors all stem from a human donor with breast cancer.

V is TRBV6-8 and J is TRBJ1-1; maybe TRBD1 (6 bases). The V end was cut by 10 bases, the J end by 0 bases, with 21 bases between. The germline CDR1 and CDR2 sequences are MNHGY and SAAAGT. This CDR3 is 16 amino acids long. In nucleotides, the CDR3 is TGTGCCATCAGCCCCGGACAGTGGGGCATGAACACTGAAGCTTTCTTT. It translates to CAISPGQWGMNTEAFF.

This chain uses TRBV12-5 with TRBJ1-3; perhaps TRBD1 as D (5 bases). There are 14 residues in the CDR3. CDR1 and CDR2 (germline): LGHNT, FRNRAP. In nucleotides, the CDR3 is TGTGCCAGCCGCAACCAAGGGGCTGGAAACACCATATATTTT. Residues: CASRNQGAGNTIYF.

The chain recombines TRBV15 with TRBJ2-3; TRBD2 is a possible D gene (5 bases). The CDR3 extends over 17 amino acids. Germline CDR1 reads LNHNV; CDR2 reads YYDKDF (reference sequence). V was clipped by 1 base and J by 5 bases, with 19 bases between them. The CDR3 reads CATSRAGSQAIGDTQYF. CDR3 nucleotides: TGTGCCACCAGCAGAGCGGGGAGTCAGGCAATAGGAGATACGCAGTATTTT.

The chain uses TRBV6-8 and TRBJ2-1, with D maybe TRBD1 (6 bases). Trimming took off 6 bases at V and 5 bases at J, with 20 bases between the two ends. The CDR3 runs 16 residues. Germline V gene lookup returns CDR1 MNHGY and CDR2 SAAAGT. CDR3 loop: CASSFFGAGTNNEQFF. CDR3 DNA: TGTGCCAGCAGCTTCTTTGGGGCCGGGACAAACAATGAGCAGTTCTTC.

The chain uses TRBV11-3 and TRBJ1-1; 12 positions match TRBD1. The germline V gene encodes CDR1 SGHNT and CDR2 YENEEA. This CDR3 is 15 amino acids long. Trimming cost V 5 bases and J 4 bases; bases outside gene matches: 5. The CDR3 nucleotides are TGTGCCAGCAGCACCTTGGGACAGGGGGCCACTGAAGCTTTCTTT. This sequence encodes CASSTLGQGATEAFF.

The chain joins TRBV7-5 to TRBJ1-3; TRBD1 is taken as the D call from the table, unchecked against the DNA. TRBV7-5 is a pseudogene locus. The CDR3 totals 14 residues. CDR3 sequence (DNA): TGTGCCAGCAGCCGAGGGACAGCTGGAAACACCATATATTTT. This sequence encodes CASSRGTAGNTIYF.

The CDR3 nucleotides are TGTGCCAGCCGGTTCCCAGGACAGGGTTTAGGCACCGGGGAGCTGTTTTTT. This codes for CASRFPGQGLGTGELFF. This chain links TRBV28 with TRBJ2-2; TRBD1 agrees at 8 bases. The CDR3 loop spans 17 amino acids. Germline loops: CDR1 MDHEN, CDR2 SYDVKM. V gave up 8 bases and J gave up 4 bases; unmatched junction bases: 15.

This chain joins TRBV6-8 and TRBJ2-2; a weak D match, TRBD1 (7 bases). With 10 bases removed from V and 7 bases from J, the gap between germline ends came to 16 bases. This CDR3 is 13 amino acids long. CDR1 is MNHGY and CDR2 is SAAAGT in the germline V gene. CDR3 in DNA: TGTGCCATCACCCGACAGGGAGGCGGGGAGCTGTTTTTT. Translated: CAITRQGGGELFF.

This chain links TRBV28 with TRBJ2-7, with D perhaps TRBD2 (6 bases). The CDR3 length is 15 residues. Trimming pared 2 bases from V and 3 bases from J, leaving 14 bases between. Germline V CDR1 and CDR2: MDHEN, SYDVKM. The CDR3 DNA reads TGTGCCAGCAGTTTAAATAGCGGACCATTCTACGAGCAGTACGTC. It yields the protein CASSLNSGPFYEQYV.

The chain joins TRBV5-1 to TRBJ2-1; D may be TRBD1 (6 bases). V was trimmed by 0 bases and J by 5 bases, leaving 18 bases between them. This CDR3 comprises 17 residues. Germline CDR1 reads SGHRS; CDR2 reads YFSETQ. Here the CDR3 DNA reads TGCGCCAGCAGCTTGGTGGGCAGGGGCATCCCCCACAATGAGCAGTTCTTC. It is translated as CASSLVGRGIPHNEQFF.